This T cell receptor beta chain was recovered during a study of blood T cells in healthy people across ages (dated by TCRdb to between 2014 and 2017). A note on the overall study: In model experiments, roughly one uniquely barcoded TCR beta cDNA molecule per two T cells was captured by template switching. The study measured age-related changes in TCR beta repertoire diversity using deep sequencing normalized with unique cDNA molecular identifiers. The donors were split into four age groups: young (average roughly 15 years), middle-aged (nearly 40), aged (about 62) and long-lived (over 75). Donors of different ages were randomly distributed across sequencing lanes to avoid experimental bias. Two additional independent replicas of 1 million unique cDNA reads from the same blood draw were analyzed for two donors (one aged 18 to 29 and one aged 80 or older).

As to this clonotype: Its antigen is unknown. Base qualities are missing; no much larger clone stands one base away.

Per the germline V gene, SGHRS is the CDR1 and YFSETQ is the CDR2. Including the terminal cysteine and phenylalanine, the CDR3 comprises 15 residues. CDR3 DNA only is kept here, 45 bases in frame from base 1. The V end gives up 6 bases and the J end 7 bases, leaving 9 bases in the junction not matched to a gene. The 40 or so donors, aged roughly 6 to 95 years, were systemically healthy Caucasian individuals from Russia. About 10 milliliters of peripheral blood were collected from each donor into EDTA-treated Vacutainer tubes. Ficoll-Paque density-gradient centrifugation was used to isolate PBMCs, with at least 6.5 million per sample. Total RNA, at least 6 micrograms per sample, was extracted from PBMCs with Trizol reagent. For every donor, flow cytometry on a PBMC aliquot measured the percentage of naive CD45RAhigh/CD27high T cells. Library preparation employed 5' RACE. Sequencing instrument: Illumina HiSeq 2500. A second PCR of roughly 7 to 12 cycles was run with a J-beta primer mix and a sample-barcoded 5' primer. A unique molecular identifier was introduced onto each TCR beta cDNA molecule by a template-switch 5' adaptor carrying 12 random nucleotides. Each sample yielded at least 3 million CDR3-containing paired-end reads. The Mint cDNA synthesis kit, primed by a TRBC-specific oligonucleotide, was used to synthesize first-strand cDNA from all RNA. Following uracil-DNA glycosylase treatment, a first 18-cycle PCR with universal primers M1SS and BC2_uni_R was performed on all cDNA. The source study handled its data this way. Each sample was normalized by randomly selecting 1 million high-quality reads, each carrying a distinct molecular identifier. Instead of being binned into consensus sequences, reads with shared molecular identifiers were discarded. MiTCR, with a Q25 quality threshold and the strictest error-elimination algorithm, was used for CDR3 identification, clonotype clustering and error correction. Lower-bound total TCR beta diversity was estimated with a nonparametric unseen species model using Euler transformation. TCRdb took the public reads, trimmed them with fastp at Q25, ran MiXCR for clone calling and kept in-frame beta chains. Every CDR3 protein is listed once, alongside the most common genes and DNA of its rows. V and J calls and clone size were set by TCRdb, not the authors. Here the sample has hundreds of thousands of distinct CDR3 sequences; around three fifths occur a single time. The ten largest clones add up to 30% to 45% of the sample.

Beyond this particular receptor, the publication reports: Total diversity estimates from one million sequenced T cells were considered lower bounds and underestimates. Observed TCR beta diversity per million T cells fell roughly linearly with age, and a significant reduction was already apparent by age roughly 40. Since profiling was done on bulk unsorted PBMCs, naive and antigen-experienced compartments could not be conclusively compared. The long-lived group showed more naive CD4+ T cells, fewer expanded clones and increased TCR diversity than the aged group, suggesting age selection. The percentage of naive T cells measured by flow cytometry correlated strongly with observed TCR beta diversity. Donor CMV infection status was unknown, potentially confounding age-related changes in expanded clonotypes.

The receptor's source is a man aged 55 to 69 in good health. The chain is made from TRBV5-1 and TRBJ1-6, and 8 bases in between align with TRBD1. Sequencing was done on a sample of blood. The CDR3 protein: CASTISGQENSPLHF. The sequenced DNA: TGCGCCAGCACAATCTCGGGACAGGAAAATTCACCCCTCCACTTT.